This TCR beta chain derives from a study of blood T cell repertoires in COVID-19. The data were produced by immunoSEQ multiplex PCR, yet TCRdb's version contains in-frame clones alone and is incomplete. The sample has over 250,000 clones; roughly 85% are singletons. The CDR3 totals 16 residues. The V gene's germline CDR1 is SGHRS and CDR2 YFSETQ. Trimming at V came to 5 bases and at J to 3 bases, leaving 12 bases not matched to a gene. This TCR was sampled from a woman in her 70s with acute or convalescent COVID-19. The sequenced sample was peripheral blood. The chain uses TRBV5-1 and TRBJ1-1; 8 bases are shared with TRBD1. The CDR3 protein is CASSLSGGAQDTEAFF. The CDR3 coding sequence is TGCGCCAGCAGTTTATCAGGGGGCGCGCAGGACACTGAAGCTTTCTTT.